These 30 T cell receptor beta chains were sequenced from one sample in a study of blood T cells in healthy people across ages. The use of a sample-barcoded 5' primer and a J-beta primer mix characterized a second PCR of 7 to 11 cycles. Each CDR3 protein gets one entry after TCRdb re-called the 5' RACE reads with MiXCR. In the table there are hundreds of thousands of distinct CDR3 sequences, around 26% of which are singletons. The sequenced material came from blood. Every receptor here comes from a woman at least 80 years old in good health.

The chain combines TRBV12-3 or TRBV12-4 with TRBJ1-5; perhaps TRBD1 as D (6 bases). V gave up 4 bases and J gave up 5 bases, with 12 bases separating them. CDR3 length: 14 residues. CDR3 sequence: CASSSSGADQPQHF. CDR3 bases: TGTGCCAGCAGTTCTTCAGGGGCTGATCAGCCCCAGCATTTT.

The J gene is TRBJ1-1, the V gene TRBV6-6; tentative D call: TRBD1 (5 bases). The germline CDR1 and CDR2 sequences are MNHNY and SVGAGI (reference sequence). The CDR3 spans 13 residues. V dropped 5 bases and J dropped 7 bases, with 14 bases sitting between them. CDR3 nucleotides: TGTGCCAGCAGTCACACGGGACCACGTGAAGCTTTCTTT. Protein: CASSHTGPREAFF.

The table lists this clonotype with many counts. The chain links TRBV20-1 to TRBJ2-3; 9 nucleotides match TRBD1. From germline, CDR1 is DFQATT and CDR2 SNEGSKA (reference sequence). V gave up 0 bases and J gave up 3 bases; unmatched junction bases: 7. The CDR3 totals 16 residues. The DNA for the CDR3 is TGCAGTGCTAGAGATGGACAGGGGACGGGGACAGATACGCAGTATTTT. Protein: CSARDGQGTGTDTQYF.

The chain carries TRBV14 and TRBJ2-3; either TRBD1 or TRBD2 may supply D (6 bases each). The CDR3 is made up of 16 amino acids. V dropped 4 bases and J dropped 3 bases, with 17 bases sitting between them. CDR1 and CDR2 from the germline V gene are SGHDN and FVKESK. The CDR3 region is CASSPRVGGRTDTQYF. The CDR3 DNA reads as TGTGCCAGCAGCCCACGCGTAGGGGGGAGAACAGATACGCAGTATTTT.

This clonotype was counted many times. The CDR3 DNA follows: TGTGCCAGTAGCAATCAGGGAATTGCAGATACGCAGTATTTT. This gives the protein CASSNQGIADTQYF. The chain combines TRBV19 with TRBJ2-3; D is perhaps TRBD1 (5 bases). CDR1 and CDR2 (germline): LNHDA, SQIVND (reference sequence). The V gene lost 6 bases and the J gene lost 4 bases, with 14 bases spanning the gap. The CDR3 runs to 14 residues.

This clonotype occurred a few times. The CDR3 DNA sequence: TGCAGGTGTGGAAGAGGAGGGGGCCCTAACTATGGCTACACCTTC. Protein product: CRCGRGGGPNYGYTF. The V and J genes are TRBV20-1 and TRBJ1-2; 7 bases fit TRBD1. This CDR3 comprises 15 residues. Germline V gene data show CDR1 as DFQATT and CDR2 as SNEGSKA (reference sequence).

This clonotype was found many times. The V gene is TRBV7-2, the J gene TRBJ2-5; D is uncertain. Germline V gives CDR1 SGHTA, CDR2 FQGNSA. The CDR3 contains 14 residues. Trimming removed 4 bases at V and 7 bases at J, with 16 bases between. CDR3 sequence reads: CASSSSTFLGTQYF. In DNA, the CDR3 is TGTGCCAGCAGCTCGAGTACGTTTCTAGGGACCCAGTACTTC.

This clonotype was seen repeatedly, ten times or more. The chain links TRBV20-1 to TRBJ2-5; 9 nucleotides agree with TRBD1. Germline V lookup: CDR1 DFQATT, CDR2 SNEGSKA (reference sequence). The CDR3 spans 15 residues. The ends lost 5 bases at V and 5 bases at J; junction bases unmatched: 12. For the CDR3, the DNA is TGCAGTGCTTTAACGGACAGGGGAGGGATGGAGACCCAGTACTTC. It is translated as CSALTDRGGMETQYF.

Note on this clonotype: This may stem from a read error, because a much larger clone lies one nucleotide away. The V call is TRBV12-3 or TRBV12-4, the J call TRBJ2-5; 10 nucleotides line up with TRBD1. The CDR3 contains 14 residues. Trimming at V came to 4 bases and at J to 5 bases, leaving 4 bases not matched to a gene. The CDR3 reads CASSCWDRGETQYF. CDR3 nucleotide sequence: TGTGCCAGCAGTTGCTGGGACAGGGGTGAGACCCAGTACTTC.

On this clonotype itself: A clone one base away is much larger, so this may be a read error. The CDR3 is CASSLRQGANEQYF. For the CDR3, the DNA is TGTGCCAGCAGCTTAAGACAGGGGGCCAATGAGCAGTACTTC. This rearrangement joins TRBV7-9 to TRBJ2-7; 10 positions match TRBD1. Germline CDR1 reads SEHNR; CDR2 reads FQNEAQ (reference sequence). This CDR3 has 14 amino acids. V dropped 2 bases and J dropped 7; count of bases not matched to a gene: 5.

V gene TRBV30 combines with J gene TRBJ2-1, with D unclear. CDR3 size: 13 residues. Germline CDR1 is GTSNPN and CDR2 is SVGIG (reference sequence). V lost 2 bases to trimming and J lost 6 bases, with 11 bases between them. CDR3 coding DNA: TGTGCCTGGAGTCCTATGGGCCGCAATGAGCAGTTCTTC. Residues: CAWSPMGRNEQFF.

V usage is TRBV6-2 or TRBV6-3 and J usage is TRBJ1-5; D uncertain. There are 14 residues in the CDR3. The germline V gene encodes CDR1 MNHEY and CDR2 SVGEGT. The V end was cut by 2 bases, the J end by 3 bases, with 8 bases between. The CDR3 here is CASSYVSFNQPQHF. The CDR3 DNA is TGTGCCAGCAGTTACGTCAGCTTCAATCAGCCCCAGCATTTT.

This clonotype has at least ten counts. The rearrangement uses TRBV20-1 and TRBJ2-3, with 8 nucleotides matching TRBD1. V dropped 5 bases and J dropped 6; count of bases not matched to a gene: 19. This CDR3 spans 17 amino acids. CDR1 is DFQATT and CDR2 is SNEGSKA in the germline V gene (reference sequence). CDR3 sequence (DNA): TGCAGTGCTTCCCTTCCCCCGGGACAGGAGTATTCGGATACGCAGTATTTT. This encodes CSASLPPGQEYSDTQYF.

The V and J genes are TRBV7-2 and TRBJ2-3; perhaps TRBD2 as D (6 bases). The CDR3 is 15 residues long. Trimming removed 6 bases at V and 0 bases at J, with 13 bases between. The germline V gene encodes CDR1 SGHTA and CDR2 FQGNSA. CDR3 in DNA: TGTGCCAGCAGGCTCGGGAGAATCAGCACAGATACGCAGTATTTT. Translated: CASRLGRISTDTQYF.

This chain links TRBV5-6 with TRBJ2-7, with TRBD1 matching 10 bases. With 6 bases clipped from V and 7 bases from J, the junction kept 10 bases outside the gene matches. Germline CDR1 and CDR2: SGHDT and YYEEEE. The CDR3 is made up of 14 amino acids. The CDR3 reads CASTRDRGDWEQYF. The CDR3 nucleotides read TGTGCCAGCACCAGGGACAGGGGAGATTGGGAGCAGTACTTC.

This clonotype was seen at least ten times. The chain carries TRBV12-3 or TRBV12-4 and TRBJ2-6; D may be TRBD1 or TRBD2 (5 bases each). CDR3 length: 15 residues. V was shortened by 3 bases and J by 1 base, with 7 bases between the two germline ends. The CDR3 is CASSFGGSGANVLTF. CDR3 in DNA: TGTGCCAGCAGTTTTGGGGGATCTGGGGCCAACGTCCTGACTTTC.

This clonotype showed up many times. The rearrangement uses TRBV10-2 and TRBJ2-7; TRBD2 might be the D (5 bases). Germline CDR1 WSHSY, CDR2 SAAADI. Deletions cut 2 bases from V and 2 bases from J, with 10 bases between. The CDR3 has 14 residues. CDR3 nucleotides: TGCGCCAGCAGTGAGCGGGGAAACACCTACGAGCAGTACTTC. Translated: CASSERGNTYEQYF.

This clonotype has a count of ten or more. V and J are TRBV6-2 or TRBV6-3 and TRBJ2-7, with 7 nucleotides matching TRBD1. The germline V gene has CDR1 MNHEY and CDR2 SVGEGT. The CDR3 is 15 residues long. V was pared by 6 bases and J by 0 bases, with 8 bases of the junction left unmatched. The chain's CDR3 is CASSWDSWSSYEQYF. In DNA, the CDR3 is TGTGCCAGCAGCTGGGACAGTTGGAGCTCCTACGAGCAGTACTTC.

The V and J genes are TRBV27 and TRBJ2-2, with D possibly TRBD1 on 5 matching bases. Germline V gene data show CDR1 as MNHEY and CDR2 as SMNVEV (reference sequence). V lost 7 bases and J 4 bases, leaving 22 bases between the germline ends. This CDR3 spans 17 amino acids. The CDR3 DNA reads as TGTGCCAGCAAATATGAGGCAGGGCGCTCGGGCACCGGGGAGCTGTTTTTT. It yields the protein CASKYEAGRSGTGELFF.

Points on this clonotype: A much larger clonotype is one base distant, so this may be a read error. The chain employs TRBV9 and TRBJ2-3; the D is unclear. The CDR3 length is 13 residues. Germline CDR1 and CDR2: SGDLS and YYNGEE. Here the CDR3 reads CASSVGPTDAQYF. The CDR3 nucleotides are TGTGCCAGCAGCGTAGGTCCTACAGATGCGCAGTATTTT. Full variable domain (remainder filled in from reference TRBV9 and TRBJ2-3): DSGVTQTPKHLITATGQRVTLRCSPRSGDLSVYWYQQSLDQGLQFLIQYYNGEERAKGNILERFSAQQFPDLHSELNLSSLELGDSALYFCASSVGPTDAQYFGPGTRLTVL.

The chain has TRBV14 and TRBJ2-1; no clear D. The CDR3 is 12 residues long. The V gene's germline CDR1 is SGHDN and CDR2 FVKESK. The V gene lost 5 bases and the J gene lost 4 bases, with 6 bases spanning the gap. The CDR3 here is CASSATYNEQFF. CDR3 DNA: TGTGCCAGCAGCGCCACGTACAATGAGCAGTTCTTC.

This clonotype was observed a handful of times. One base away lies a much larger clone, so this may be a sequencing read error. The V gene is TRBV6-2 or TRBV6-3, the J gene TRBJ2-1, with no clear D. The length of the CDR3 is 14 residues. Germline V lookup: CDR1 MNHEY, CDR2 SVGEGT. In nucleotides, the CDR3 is TGTGCCAGCAGTCCCTCGGGCACAAACAATGGGCAGTTCTTC. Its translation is CASSPSGTNNGQFF.

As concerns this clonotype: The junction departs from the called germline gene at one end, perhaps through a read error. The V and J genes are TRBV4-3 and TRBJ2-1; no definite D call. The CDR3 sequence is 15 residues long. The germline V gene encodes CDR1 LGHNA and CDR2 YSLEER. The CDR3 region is CASSQQLSSCNEQFF. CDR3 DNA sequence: TGCGCCAGTAGCCAACAGCTAAGCTCCTGCAATGAGCAGTTCTTC.

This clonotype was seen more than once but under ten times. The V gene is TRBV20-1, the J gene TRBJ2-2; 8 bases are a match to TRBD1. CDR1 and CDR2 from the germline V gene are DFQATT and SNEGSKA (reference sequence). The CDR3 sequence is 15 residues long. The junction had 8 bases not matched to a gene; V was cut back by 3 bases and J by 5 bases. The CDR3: CSASPGTGRTGELFF. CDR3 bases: TGCAGTGCTAGTCCCGGGACAGGTCGTACCGGGGAGCTGTTTTTT.

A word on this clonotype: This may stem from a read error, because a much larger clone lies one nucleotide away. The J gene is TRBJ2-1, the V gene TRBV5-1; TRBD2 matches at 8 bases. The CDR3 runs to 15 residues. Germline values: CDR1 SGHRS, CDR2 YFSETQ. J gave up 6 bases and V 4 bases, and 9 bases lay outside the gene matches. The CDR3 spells CASSRAGGSANEQFF. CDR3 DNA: TGCGCCAGCAGCCGGGCGGGGGGCAGCGCCAATGAGCAGTTCTTC.

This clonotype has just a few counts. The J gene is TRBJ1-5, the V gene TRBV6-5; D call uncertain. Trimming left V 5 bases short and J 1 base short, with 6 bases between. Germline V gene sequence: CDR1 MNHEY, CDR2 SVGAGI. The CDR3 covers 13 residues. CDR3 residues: CASSVTSNQPQHF. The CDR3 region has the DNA TGTGCCAGCAGTGTGACCAGCAATCAGCCCCAGCATTTT.

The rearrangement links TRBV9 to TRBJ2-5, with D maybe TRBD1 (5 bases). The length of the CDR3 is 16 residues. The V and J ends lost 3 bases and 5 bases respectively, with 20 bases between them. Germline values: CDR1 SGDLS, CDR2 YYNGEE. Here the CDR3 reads CASSAHPSRAGETQYF. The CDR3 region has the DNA TGTGCCAGCAGCGCCCACCCGAGCAGGGCAGGGGAGACCCAGTACTTC.

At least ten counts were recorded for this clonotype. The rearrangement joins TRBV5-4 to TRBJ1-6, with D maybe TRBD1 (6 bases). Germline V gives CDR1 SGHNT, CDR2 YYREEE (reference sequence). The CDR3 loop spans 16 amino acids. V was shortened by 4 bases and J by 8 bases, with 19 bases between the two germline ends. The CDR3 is CASSRGTSVLDSPLHF. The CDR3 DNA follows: TGTGCCAGCAGCCGGGGGACATCGGTTTTGGATTCACCCCTCCACTTT.

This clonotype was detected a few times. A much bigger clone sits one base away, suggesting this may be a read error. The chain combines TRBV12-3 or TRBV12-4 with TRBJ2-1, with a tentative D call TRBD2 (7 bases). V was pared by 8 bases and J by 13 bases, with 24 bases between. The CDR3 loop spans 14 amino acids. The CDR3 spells CASRKRGGGETQFF. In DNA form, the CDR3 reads TGTGCCAGCCGAAAGAGGGGGGGAGGTGAGACCCAGTTCTTC.

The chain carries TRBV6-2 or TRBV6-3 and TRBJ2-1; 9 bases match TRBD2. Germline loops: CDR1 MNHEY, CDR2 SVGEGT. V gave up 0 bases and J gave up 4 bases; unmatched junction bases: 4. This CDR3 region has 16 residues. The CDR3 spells CASSYSYSGGYNEQFF. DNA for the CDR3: TGTGCCAGCAGTTACTCCTATAGCGGGGGATACAATGAGCAGTTCTTC.